This T cell receptor (beta chain) was found in a study of blood T cells in healthy people across ages. About this clonotype: The target antigen is unknown.

It was with a sample-barcoded 5' primer and a J-beta primer mix that a second PCR of about 6 to 12 cycles was run. One entry per CDR3 protein, called by TCRdb with MiXCR from the 5' RACE reads. This sample has approximately 1.5 million distinct CDR3 sequences, with roughly two fifths found just once. The CDR3 totals 15 residues. The germline CDR1 and CDR2 sequences are MGHRA and YSYEKL. The ends lost 2 bases at V and 4 bases at J; junction bases unmatched: 3. Findings of the study overall: Roughly linearly, TCR beta diversity per million T cells fell as age increased.

This receptor was identified in a woman aged 18-29 years in good health. Sequenced material: blood. The chain carries TRBV4-1 and TRBJ1-2; TRBD1 aligns across 11 bases. The CDR3 spells CASSQPGTGGYGYTF. As DNA, the CDR3 is TGCGCCAGCAGCCAACCGGGGACAGGGGGCTATGGCTACACCTTC.